The next 10 T cell receptor beta chains were all read from a single sample in a study of vaccination effects on CD4 cells after COVID-19. These receptors have no identified antigens. Clones were sequenced by immunoSEQ multiplex PCR, and TCRdb holds only the in-frame ones, with some missing. The sample carries approximately 74,000 clones, around four fifths recorded once. Prior to sequencing, the ViraFEST assay stimulated PBMC with viral peptide pools, which expanded the antigen-specific CD4+ T cells. Around day 10 of culture, CD4+ T cells were separated out. Participants completed two doses of the BNT162b2 or mRNA-1273 vaccine. The sequencing used CD4+ T cells from PBMCs cultured with HCoV-OC43 spike peptides, collected after COVID-19 vaccination. Sample subset: HCoV-OC43 spike overlapping peptide pool stimulation. The receptors were sampled from a human donor who received a COVID-19 vaccine.

This clone was picked up a small number of times. The chain recombines TRBV18 with TRBJ1-1; 9 bases agree with TRBD1. The V gene end was trimmed by 6 bases and the J gene end by 6 bases; junction bases not matched to a gene: 8. CDR1 is KGHSH, CDR2 LQKENI, per germline. The CDR3 totals 14 residues. CDR3 sequence reads: CASSRTGERAEAFF. CDR3 in DNA: TGTGCCAGCTCGCGGACAGGGGAGCGGGCTGAAGCTTTCTTT.

This sequence joins TRBV19 and TRBJ2-3; the D is unclear. Trimming stripped 5 bases from V and 2 bases from J, with 11 bases between. The CDR3 consists of 14 residues. In germline, CDR1 is LNHDA, CDR2 SQIVND (reference sequence). Here the CDR3 DNA reads TGTGCCAGTAGTTGGAGTGGAAACACAGATACGCAGTATTTT. Translation gives CASSWSGNTDTQYF.

This chain uses TRBV15 with TRBJ2-2; 8 nucleotides line up with TRBD1. The V gene's germline CDR1 is LNHNV and CDR2 YYDKDF (reference sequence). The ends lost 3 bases at V and 4 bases at J; junction bases unmatched: 7. This CDR3 region has 16 residues. The CDR3 region has the DNA TGTGCCACCAGCAGGGGAGGACAGGGAGGCACCGGGGAGCTGTTTTTT. This encodes CATSRGGQGGTGELFF.

A remark on this clone: Other DNA variants within this sample encode the same CDR3. The rearrangement joins TRBV9 to TRBJ2-3; D unresolved. Germline V gene data show CDR1 as SGDLS and CDR2 as YYNGEE. V gave up 3 bases and J gave up 3 bases, with 5 bases separating them. This CDR3 spans 12 amino acids. Here the CDR3 DNA reads TGTGCCAGCAGCGCGTCAACAGATACGCAGTATTTT. It specifies CASSASTDTQYF.

Concerning this clone: In the same sample, other DNA sequences code for this CDR3. The V and J genes are TRBV2 and TRBJ2-7; no firm D call. The CDR3 contains 11 residues. CDR1 and CDR2 from the germline V gene are SNHLY and FYNNEI. V was clipped by 1 base and J by 6 bases, with 4 bases between them. CDR3 protein: CASSEVGEQYV. DNA for the CDR3: TGTGCCAGCAGTGAAGTGGGCGAGCAGTACGTC.

The genes are TRBV27 and TRBJ2-6; the D call may be TRBD1 or TRBD2 (5 bases each). The CDR3 runs to 15 residues. V was shortened by 10 bases and J by 0 bases, with 13 bases between the two germline ends. The V gene's germline CDR1 is MNHEY and CDR2 SMNVEV (reference sequence). CDR3 sequence (DNA): TGTGCCAAGAGGGACGGTGACTCTGGGGCCAACGTCCTGACTTTC. Protein product: CAKRDGDSGANVLTF.

This clone was counted a single time. J is TRBJ2-3 and V is TRBV6-5; no firm D call. The germline V and J ends were trimmed by 10 bases and 1 base, with 9 bases remaining between them. CDR1 is MNHEY and CDR2 is SVGAGI in the germline V gene. CDR3 length: 12 amino acids. DNA for the CDR3: TGTGCCACCCTTGGCGGCACAGATACGCAGTATTTT. The encoded protein is CATLGGTDTQYF.

This chain joins TRBV21-1 and TRBJ1-5. TRBV21-1 is noted as a pseudogene. The CDR3 extends over 15 amino acids. The CDR3 bases are TGTGCCAGCAGCAAAGGGGCGGGGAGGAATCAGCCCCAGCATTTT. Translation: CASSKGAGRNQPQHF.

CDR3 in amino acids: CASSPDRANQPQHF. The CDR3 DNA reads as TGTGCCAGCTCACCAGACAGGGCCAATCAGCCCCAGCATTTT. The J gene is TRBJ1-5, the V gene TRBV18; 7 bases fit TRBD1. In germline, CDR1 is KGHSH, CDR2 LQKENI. This CDR3 spans 14 amino acids. The V gene end was trimmed by 2 bases and the J gene end by 3 bases; junction bases not matched to a gene: 1. Looking up the rest from reference TRBV18 and TRBJ1-5 gives the full variable domain: NAGVMQNPRHLVRRRGQEARLRCSPMKGHSHVYWYRQLPEEGLKFMVYLQKENIIDESGMPKERFSAEFPKEGPSILRIQQVVRGDSAAYFCASSPDRANQPQHFGDGTRLSIL.

The rearrangement joins TRBV28 to TRBJ1-5, with a weak D call TRBD1 (5 bases). This CDR3 is built from 17 residues. Between the trimmed V and J ends, which lost 6 bases and 5 bases, there was a span of 23 bases. Germline values: CDR1 MDHEN, CDR2 SYDVKM. The CDR3 nucleotides read TGTGCCAGCAGACCCCAGGTCCGGGGCTGGCTTGATCAGCCCCAGCATTTT. As protein: CASRPQVRGWLDQPQHF.